This T cell receptor (beta chain) is from a study of blood T cell repertoires in COVID-19. Across the study: The analysed material was cDNA or gDNA that came from T cells, B-cell-depleted T cells, or PBMCs.

Under the authors' procedure: Reference gene primers were amplified, and this amplification served to estimate nucleated cell counts. The table came from immunoSEQ multiplex PCR; TCRdb's copy has only in-frame clones and leaves some out. V, J and clone size reflect that table, while D and trimming were determined from the DNA. Of some 380,000 clones listed, about 90% are singletons. The CDR3 is 17 amino acids. J is TRBJ2-3 and V is TRBV21-1; TRBD2 was called by the table and not checked on the DNA. TRBV21-1 is deemed a pseudogene. This sequence was found in a man between 18 and 35 years old with active or convalescent COVID-19. Material for sequencing was peripheral blood. CDR3 sequence reads: CASSKVETSGPLDTQYF. CDR3 DNA: TGTGCCAGCAGCAAAGTAGAGACTAGCGGGCCTCTGGATACGCAGTATTTT.